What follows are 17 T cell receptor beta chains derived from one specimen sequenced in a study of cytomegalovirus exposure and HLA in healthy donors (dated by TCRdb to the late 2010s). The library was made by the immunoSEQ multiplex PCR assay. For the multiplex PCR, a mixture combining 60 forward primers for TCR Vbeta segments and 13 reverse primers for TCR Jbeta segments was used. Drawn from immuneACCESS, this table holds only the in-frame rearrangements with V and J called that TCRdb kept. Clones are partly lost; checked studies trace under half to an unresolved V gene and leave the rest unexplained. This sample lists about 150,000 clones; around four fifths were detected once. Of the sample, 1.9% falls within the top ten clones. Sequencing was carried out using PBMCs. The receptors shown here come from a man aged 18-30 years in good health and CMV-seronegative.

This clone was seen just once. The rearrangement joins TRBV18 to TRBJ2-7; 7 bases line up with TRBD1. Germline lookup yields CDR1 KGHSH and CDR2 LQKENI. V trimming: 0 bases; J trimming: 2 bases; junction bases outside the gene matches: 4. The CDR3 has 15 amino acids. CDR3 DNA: TGTGCCAGCTCACCACCGGGACAGATTACCTACGAGCAGTACTTC. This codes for CASSPPGQITYEQYF.

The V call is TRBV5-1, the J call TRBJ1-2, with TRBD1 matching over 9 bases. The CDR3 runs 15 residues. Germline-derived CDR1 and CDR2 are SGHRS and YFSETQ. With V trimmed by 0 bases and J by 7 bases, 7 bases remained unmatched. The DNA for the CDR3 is TGCGCCAGCAGCTTGGGTTCGGACAGGGGATCTGGCTACACCTTC. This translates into CASSLGSDRGSGYTF. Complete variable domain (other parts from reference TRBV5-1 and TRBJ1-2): KAGVTQTPRYLIKTRGQQVTLSCSPISGHRSVSWYQQTPGQGLQFLFEYFSETQRNKGNFPGRFSGRQFSNSRSEMNVSTLELGDSALYLCASSLGSDRGSGYTFGSGTRLTVV.

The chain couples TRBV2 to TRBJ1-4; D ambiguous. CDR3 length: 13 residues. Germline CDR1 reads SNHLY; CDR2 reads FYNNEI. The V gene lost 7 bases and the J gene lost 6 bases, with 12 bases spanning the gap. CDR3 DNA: TGTGCCAGCACGGATTTACGGGATGAAAAACTGTTTTTT. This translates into CASTDLRDEKLFF.

The DNA for the CDR3 is TGTGCCAGCAGACGTAACCAGGGGGCGCGGACTGAAGCTTTCTTT. Protein sequence: CASRRNQGARTEAFF. V is TRBV6-4 and J is TRBJ1-1, with TRBD1 matching over 8 bases. The trim removed 6 bases at V and 5 bases at J, leaving 11 bases unmatched. In germline, CDR1 is MRHNA, CDR2 SNTAGT. CDR3 size: 15 residues.

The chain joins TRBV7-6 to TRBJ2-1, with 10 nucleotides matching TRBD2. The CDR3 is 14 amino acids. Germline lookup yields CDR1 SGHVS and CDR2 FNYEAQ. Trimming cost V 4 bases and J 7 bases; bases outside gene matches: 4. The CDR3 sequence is CASSSLAGGNEQFF. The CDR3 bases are TGTGCCAGCAGCTCTTTAGCGGGAGGTAATGAGCAGTTCTTC.

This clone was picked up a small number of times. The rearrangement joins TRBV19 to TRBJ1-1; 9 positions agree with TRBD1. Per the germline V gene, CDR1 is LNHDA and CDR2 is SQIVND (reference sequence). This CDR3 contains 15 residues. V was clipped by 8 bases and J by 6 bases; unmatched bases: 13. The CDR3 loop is CASQARDRVLSEAFF. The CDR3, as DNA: TGTGCCAGTCAGGCCCGGGACAGGGTGCTTTCTGAAGCTTTCTTT. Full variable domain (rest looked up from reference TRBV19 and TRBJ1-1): DGGITQSPKYLFRKEGQNVTLSCEQNLNHDAMYWYRQDPGQGLRLIYYSQIVNDFQKGDIAEGYSVSREKKESFPLTVTSAQKNPTAFYLCASQARDRVLSEAFFGQGTRLTVV.

The CDR3 is CSVGETSGGRNEQFF. The CDR3 DNA sequence: TGCAGCGTTGGAGAGACTAGCGGAGGTAGAAATGAGCAGTTCTTC. V gene TRBV29-1 combines with J gene TRBJ2-1; TRBD2 agrees at 9 bases. V gave up 4 bases and J gave up 7 bases; unmatched junction bases: 11. The CDR3 covers 15 residues. Germline CDR1 is SQVTM and CDR2 is ANQGSEA.

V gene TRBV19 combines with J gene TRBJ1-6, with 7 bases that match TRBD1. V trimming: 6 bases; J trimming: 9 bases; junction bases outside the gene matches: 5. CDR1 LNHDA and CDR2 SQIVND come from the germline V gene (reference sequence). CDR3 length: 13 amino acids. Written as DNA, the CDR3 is TGTGCCAGTAGGACAGGGATCGGTTCACCCCTCCACTTT. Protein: CASRTGIGSPLHF.

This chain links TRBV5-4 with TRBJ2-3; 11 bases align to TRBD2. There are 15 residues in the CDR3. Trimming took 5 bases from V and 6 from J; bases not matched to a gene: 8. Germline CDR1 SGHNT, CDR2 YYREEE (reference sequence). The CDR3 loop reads CASSLGLAAEDTQYF. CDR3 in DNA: TGTGCCAGCAGTCTGGGACTAGCGGCAGAGGATACGCAGTATTTT. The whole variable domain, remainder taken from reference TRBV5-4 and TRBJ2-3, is ETGVTQSPTHLIKTRGQQVTLRCSSQSGHNTVSWYQQALGQGPQFIFQYYREEENGRGNFPPRFSGLQFPNYSSELNVNALELDDSALYLCASSLGLAAEDTQYFGPGTRLTVL.

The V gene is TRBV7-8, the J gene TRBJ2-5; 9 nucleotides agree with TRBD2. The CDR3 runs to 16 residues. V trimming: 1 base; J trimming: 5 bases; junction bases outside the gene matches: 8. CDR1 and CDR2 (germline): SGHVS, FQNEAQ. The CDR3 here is CASSLGSGSRSETQYF. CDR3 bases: TGTGCCAGCAGCTTAGGTAGCGGGAGCCGATCGGAGACCCAGTACTTC.

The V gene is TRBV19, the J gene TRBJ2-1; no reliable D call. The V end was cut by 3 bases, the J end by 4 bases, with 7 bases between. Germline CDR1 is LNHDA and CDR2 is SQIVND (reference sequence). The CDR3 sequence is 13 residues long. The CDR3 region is CASSIPSYNEQFF. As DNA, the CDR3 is TGTGCCAGTAGTATCCCCAGTTACAATGAGCAGTTCTTC.

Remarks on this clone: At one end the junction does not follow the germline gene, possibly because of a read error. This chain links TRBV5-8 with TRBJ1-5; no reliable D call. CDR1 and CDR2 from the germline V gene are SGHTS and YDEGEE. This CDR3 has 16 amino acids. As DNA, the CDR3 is TGTGCCAGCAGCTTGGCGTTGACGGGGAGCAATCAGCTCCAGCATTTT. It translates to CASSLALTGSNQLQHF. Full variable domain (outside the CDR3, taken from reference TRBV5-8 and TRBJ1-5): EAGVTQSPTHLIKTRGQQATLRCSPISGHTSVYWYQQALGLGLQFLLWYDEGEERNRGNFPPRFSGRQFPNYSSELNVNALELEDSALYLCASSLALTGSNQLQHFGDGTRLSIL.

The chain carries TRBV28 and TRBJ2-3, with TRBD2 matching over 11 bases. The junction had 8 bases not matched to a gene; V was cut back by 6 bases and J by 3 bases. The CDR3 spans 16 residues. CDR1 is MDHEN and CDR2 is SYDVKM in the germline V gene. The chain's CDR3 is CASSPQLAGETDTQYF. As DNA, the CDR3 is TGTGCCAGCAGCCCACAACTAGCGGGAGAAACAGATACGCAGTATTTT.

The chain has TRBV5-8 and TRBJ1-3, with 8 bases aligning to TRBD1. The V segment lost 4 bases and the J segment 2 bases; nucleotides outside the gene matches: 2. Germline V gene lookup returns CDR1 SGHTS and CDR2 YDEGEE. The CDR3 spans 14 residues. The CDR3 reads CASSRTGPGNTIYF. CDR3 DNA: TGTGCCAGCAGCCGGACAGGGCCTGGAAACACCATATATTTT.

The CDR3 loop reads CASSQDFLGGSGDNEQFF. In DNA form, the CDR3 reads TGCGCCAGCAGCCAAGATTTTCTGGGCGGGAGCGGAGACAATGAGCAGTTCTTC. This chain connects TRBV4-3 to TRBJ2-1; 7 bases line up with TRBD2. V was pared by 0 bases and J by 5 bases, with 13 bases of the junction left unmatched. This CDR3 comprises 18 residues. The germline V gene encodes CDR1 LGHNA and CDR2 YSLEER.

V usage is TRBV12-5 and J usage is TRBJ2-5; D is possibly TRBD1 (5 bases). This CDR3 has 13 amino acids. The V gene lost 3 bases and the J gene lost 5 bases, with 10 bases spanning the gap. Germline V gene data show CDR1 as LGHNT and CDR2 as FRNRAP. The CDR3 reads CASGFHNRETQYF. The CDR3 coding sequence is TGTGCTAGTGGTTTCCATAACAGGGAGACCCAGTACTTC.

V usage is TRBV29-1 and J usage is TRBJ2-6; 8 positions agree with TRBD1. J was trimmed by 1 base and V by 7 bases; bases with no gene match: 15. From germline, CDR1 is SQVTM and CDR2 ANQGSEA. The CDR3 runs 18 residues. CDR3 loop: CSAFLRAGGVSGANVLTF. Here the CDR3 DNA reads TGCAGCGCCTTTTTAAGGGCAGGGGGCGTATCTGGGGCCAACGTCCTGACTTTC.